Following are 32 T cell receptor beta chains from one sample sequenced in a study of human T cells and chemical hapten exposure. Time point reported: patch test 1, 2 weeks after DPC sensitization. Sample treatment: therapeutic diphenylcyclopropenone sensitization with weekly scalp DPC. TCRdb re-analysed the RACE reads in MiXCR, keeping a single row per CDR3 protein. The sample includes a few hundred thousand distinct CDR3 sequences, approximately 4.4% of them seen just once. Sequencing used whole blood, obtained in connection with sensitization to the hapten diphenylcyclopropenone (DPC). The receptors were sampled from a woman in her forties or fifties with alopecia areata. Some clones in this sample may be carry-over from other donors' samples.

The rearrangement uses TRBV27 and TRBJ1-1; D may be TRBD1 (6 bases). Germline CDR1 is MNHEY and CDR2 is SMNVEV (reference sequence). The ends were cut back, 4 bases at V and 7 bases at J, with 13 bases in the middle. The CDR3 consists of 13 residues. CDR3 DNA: TGTGCCAGCAGTTCAGGGGCCCGTAATGAAGCTTTCTTT. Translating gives CASSSGARNEAFF.

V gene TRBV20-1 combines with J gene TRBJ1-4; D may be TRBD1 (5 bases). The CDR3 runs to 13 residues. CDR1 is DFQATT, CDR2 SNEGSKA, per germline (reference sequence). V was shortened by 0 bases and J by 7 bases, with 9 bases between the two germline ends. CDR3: CSARDPRVEKLFF. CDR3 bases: TGCAGTGCTAGAGATCCCAGGGTTGAAAAACTGTTTTTT.

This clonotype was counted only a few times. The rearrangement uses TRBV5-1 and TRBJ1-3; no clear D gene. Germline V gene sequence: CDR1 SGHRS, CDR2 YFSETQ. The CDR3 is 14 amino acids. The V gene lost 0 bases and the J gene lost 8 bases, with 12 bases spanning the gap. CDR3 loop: CASSLDLAGDTIYF. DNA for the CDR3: TGCGCCAGCAGCTTGGATTTAGCCGGGGACACCATATATTTT.

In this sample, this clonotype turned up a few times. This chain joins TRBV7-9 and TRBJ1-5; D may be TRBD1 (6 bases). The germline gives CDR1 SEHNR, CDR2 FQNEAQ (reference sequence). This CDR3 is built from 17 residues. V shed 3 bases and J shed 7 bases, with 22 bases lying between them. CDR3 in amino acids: CASSFEGGRGAVQPQHF. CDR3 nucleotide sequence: TGTGCCAGCAGCTTTGAAGGCGGGCGGGGGGCCGTGCAGCCCCAGCATTTT.

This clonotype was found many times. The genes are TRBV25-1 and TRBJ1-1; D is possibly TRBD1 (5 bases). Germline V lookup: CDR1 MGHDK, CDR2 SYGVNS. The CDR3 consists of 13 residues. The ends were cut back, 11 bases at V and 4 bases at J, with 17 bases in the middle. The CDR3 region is CAAPWDGGTEAFF. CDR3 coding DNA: TGTGCCGCCCCCTGGGACGGGGGCACTGAAGCTTTCTTT.

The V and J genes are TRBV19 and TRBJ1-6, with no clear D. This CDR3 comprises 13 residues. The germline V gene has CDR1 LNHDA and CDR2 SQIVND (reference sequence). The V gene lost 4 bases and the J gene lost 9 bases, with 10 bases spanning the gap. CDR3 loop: CASSRIFVSPLHF. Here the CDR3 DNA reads TGTGCCAGTAGTAGGATTTTCGTTTCACCCCTCCACTTT.

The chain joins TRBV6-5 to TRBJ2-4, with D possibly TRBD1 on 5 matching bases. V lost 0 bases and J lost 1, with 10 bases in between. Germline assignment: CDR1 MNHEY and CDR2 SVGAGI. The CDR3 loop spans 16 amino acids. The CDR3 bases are TGTGCCAGCAGTTACTCGGCAGGGCTGGCCAAAAACATTCAGTACTTC. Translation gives CASSYSAGLAKNIQYF.

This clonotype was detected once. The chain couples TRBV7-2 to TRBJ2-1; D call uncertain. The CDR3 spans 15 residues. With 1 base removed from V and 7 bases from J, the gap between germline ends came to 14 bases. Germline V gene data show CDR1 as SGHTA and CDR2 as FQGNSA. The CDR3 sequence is CASSLEWASNNEQFF. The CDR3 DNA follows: TGTGCCAGCAGCTTAGAATGGGCTAGTAATAATGAGCAGTTCTTC.

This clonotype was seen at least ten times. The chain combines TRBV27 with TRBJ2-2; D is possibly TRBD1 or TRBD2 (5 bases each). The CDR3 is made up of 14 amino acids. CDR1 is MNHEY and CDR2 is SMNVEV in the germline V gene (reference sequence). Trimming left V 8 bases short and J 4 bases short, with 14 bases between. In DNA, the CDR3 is TGTGCCAGCCAGAGGGGATTAGGCACCGGGGAGCTGTTTTTT. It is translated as CASQRGLGTGELFF.

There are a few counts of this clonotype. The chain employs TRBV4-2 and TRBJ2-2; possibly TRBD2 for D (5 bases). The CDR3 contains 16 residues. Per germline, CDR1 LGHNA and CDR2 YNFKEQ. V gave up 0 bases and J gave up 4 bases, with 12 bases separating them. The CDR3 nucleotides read TGTGCCAGCAGCCAAGAAACGGGAACGGTCACCGGGGAGCTGTTTTTT. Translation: CASSQETGTVTGELFF.

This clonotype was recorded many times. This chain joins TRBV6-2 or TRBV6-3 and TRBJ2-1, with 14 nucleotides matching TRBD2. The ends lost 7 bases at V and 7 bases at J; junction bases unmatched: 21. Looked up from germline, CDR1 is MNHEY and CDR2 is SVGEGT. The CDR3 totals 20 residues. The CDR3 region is CASMLNLLPGLAGVGNEQFF. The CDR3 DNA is TGTGCCAGCATGTTGAATCTCCTACCGGGACTAGCGGGAGTGGGTAATGAGCAGTTCTTC.

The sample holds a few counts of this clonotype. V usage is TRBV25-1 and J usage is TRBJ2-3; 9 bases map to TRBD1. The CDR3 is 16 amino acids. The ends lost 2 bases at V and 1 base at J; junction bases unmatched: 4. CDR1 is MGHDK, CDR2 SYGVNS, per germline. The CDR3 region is CASSEPRTGGTDTQYF. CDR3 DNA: TGTGCCAGCAGTGAACCTAGGACAGGGGGCACAGATACGCAGTATTTT.

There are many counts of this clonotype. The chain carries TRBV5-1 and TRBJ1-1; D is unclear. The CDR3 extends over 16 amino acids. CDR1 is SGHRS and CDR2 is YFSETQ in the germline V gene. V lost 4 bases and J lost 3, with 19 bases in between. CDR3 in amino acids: CASSALFQNPDTEAFF. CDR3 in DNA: TGCGCCAGCAGCGCCTTATTTCAGAACCCGGACACTGAAGCTTTCTTT.

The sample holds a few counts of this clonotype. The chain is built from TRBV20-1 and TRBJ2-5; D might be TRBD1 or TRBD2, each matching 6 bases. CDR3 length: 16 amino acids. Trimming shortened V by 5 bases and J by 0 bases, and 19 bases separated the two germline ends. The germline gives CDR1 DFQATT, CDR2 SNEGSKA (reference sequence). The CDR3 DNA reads TGCAGTGCTCTTCCCGGGGGCGGGAACTACCAAGAGACCCAGTACTTC. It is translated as CSALPGGGNYQETQYF.

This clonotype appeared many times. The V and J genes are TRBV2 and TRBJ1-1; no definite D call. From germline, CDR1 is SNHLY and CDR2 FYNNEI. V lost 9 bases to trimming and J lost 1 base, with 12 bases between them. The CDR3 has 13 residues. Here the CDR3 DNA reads TGTGCCAGATCGAACCGAGGGAACACTGAAGCTTTCTTT. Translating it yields CARSNRGNTEAFF.

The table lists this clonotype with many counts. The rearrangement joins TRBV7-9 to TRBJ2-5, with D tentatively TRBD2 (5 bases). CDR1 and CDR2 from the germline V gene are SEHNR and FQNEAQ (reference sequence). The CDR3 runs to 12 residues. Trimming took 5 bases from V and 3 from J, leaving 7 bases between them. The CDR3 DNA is TGTGCCAGCAGCCCAGCGGAAGAGACCCAGTACTTC. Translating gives CASSPAEETQYF. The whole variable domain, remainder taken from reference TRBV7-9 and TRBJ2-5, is DTGVSQNPRHKITKRGQNVTFRCDPISEHNRLYWYRQTLGQGPEFLTYFQNEAQLEKSRLLSDRFSAERPKGSFSTLEIQRTEQGDSAMYLCASSPAEETQYFGPGTRLLVL.

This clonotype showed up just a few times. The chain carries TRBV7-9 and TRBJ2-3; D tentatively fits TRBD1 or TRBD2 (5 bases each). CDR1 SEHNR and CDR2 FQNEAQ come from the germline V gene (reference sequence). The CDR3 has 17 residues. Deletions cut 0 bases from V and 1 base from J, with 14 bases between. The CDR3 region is CASSLARGNTGTDTQYF. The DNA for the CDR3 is TGTGCCAGCAGCTTAGCGAGGGGAAATACGGGCACAGATACGCAGTATTTT. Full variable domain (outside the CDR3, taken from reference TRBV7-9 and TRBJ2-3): DTGVSQNPRHKITKRGQNVTFRCDPISEHNRLYWYRQTLGQGPEFLTYFQNEAQLEKSRLLSDRFSAERPKGSFSTLEIQRTEQGDSAMYLCASSLARGNTGTDTQYFGPGTRLTVL.

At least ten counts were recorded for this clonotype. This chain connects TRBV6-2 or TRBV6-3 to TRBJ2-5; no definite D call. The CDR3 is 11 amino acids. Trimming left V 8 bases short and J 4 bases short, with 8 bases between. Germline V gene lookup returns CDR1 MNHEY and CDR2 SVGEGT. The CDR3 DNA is TGTGCCAGCCGCTCGGGAGAGACCCAGTACTTC. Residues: CASRSGETQYF.

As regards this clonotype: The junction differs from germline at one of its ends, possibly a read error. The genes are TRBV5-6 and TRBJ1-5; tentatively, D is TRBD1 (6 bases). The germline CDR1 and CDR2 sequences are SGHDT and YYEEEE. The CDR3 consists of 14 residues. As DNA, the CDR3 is TGTGCCAGGAGCTTACACAGGGTCAGTCAGCCCCAGCATTTT. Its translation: CARSLHRVSQPQHF.

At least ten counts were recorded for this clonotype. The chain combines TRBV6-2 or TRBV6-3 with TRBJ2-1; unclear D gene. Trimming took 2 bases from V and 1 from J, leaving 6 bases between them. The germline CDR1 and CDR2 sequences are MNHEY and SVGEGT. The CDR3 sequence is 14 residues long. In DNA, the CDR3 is TGTGCCAGCAGTTACCGGCAGTCCTACAATGAGCAGTTCTTC. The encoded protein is CASSYRQSYNEQFF.

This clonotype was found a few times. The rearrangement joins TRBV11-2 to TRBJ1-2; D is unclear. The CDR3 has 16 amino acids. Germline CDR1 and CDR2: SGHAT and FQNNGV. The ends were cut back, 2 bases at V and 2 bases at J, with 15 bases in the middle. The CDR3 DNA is TGTGCCAGCAGCTTATCCCCCGGCGGCGGGAACTATGGCTACACCTTC. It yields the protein CASSLSPGGGNYGYTF.

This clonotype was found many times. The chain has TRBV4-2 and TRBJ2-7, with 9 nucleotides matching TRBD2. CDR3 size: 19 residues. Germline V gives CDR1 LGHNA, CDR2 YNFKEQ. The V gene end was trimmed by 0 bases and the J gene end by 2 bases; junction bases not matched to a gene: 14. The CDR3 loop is CASSQDRGLAVAGAYEQYF. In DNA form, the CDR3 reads TGTGCCAGCAGCCAAGATAGGGGACTAGCCGTTGCCGGGGCCTACGAGCAGTACTTC.

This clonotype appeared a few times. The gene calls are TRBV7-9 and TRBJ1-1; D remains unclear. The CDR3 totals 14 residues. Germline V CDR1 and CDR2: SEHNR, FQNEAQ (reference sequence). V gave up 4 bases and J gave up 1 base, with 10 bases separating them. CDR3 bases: TGTGCCAGCAGCTCCGAGCCAGGGAACACTGAAGCTTTCTTT. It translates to CASSSEPGNTEAFF.

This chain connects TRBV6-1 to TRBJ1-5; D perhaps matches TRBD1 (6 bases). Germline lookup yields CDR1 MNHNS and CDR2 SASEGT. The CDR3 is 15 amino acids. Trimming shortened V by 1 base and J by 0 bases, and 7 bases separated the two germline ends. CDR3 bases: TGTGCCAGCAGTGAAGAGGGGGATAGCAATCAGCCCCAGCATTTT. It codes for CASSEEGDSNQPQHF.

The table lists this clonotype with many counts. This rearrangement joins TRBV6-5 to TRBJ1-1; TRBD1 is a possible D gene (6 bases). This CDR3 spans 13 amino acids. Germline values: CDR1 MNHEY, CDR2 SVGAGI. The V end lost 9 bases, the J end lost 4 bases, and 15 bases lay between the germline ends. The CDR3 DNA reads TGTGCCAGTTACGGGGGGCTTGGCACTGAAGCTTTCTTT. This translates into CASYGGLGTEAFF.

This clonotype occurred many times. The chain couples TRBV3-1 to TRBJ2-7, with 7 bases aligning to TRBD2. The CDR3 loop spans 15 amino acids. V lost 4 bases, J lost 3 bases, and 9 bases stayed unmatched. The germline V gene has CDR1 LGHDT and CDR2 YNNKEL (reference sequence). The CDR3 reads CASSRLAAGDYEQYF. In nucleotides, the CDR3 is TGTGCCAGCAGCCGCCTTGCCGCGGGGGACTACGAGCAGTACTTC.

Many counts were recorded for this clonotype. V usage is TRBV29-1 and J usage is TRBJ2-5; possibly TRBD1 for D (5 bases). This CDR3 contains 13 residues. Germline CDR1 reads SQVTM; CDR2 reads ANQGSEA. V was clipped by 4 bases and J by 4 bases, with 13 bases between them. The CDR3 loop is CSVVPGFRETQYF. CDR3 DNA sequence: TGCAGCGTTGTCCCAGGGTTTAGAGAGACCCAGTACTTC.

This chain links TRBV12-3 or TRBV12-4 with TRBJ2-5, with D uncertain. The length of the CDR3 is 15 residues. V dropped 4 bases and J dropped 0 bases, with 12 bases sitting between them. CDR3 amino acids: CASSSPSRYQETQYF. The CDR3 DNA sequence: TGTGCCAGCAGTTCCCCTTCAAGATACCAAGAGACCCAGTACTTC.

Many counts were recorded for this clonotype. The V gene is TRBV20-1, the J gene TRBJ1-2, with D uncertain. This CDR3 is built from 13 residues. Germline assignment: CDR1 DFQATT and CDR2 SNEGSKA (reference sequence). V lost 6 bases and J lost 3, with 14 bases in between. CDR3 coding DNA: TGCAGTGCCCAGGTCCCTTGGGACTATGGCTACACCTTC. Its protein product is CSAQVPWDYGYTF.

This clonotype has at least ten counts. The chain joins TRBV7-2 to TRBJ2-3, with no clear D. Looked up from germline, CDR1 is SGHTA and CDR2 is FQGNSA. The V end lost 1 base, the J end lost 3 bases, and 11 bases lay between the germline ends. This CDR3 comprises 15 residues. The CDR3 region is CASSLDLGVTDTQYF. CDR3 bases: TGTGCCAGCAGCTTAGATCTAGGCGTAACAGATACGCAGTATTTT.

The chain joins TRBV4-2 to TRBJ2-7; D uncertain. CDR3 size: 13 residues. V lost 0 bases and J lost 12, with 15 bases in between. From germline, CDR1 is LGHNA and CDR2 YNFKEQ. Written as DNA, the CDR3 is TGTGCCAGCAGCCAAGAAGGAACTCCCGTTCCGTACTTC. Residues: CASSQEGTPVPYF.

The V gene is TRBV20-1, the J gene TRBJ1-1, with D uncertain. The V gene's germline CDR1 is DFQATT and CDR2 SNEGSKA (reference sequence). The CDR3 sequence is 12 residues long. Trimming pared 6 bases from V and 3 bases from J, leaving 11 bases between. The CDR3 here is CSAKVGDTEAFF. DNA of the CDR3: TGCAGTGCGAAGGTGGGTGACACTGAAGCTTTCTTT.